Each of the 22 T cell receptor beta chains below was sequenced from the same sample in a study of response to subunit inactivated influenza vaccine. TCRdb reprocessed the RT-PCR reads with MiXCR, giving one entry per CDR3 protein. The sample contains 250,000 to 350,000 distinct CDR3 sequences, 20% to 25% of which appear only once. The sample here was PBMCs from blood, taken less than 22 months after vaccination. The receptors come from a man aged 50 to 69 who received an inactivated influenza vaccine.

This clonotype was recorded a few times. This chain uses TRBV18 with TRBJ1-2, with D unclear. The germline gives CDR1 KGHSH, CDR2 LQKENI. V gave up 1 base and J gave up 6 bases, with 12 bases separating them. The CDR3 length is 14 residues. The CDR3 sequence is CASSPLSVEDGYTF. CDR3 DNA sequence: TGTGCCAGCTCACCACTGTCGGTCGAAGATGGCTACACCTTC.

The chain combines TRBV6-1 with TRBJ1-6; TRBD1 is a possible D gene (5 bases). In germline, CDR1 is MNHNS, CDR2 SASEGT. This CDR3 is built from 17 residues. Trimming left V 5 bases short and J 6 bases short, with 20 bases between. The CDR3 nucleotides read TGTGCCAGCAGTAAAGGGACGGACCTCATGTCTAATTCACCCCTCCACTTT. Translating gives CASSKGTDLMSNSPLHF.

This chain connects TRBV20-1 to TRBJ2-3; 10 bases fit TRBD2. V shed 7 bases and J 5 bases; nucleotides not matched to a gene: 6. Per germline, CDR1 DFQATT and CDR2 SNEGSKA (reference sequence). This CDR3 region has 13 residues. CDR3 protein: CSDMLAGEDTQYF. CDR3 bases: TGCAGTGATATGCTAGCGGGGGAAGATACGCAGTATTTT.

The table lists this clonotype with a count of one. The chain is built from TRBV4-1 and TRBJ2-1; D perhaps matches TRBD2 (6 bases). CDR3 length: 13 amino acids. Germline V gene sequence: CDR1 MGHRA, CDR2 YSYEKL. Trimming shortened V by 4 bases and J by 6 bases, and 10 bases separated the two germline ends. CDR3 in amino acids: CASSRDSGNEQFF. In DNA, the CDR3 is TGCGCCAGCAGCCGGGACTCAGGCAATGAGCAGTTCTTC.

This clonotype was detected many times. The chain employs TRBV6-2 or TRBV6-3 and TRBJ1-1; D unclear. Trimming pared 3 bases from V and 1 base from J, leaving 9 bases between. Per germline, CDR1 MNHEY and CDR2 SVGEGT. The CDR3 is made up of 14 amino acids. The chain's CDR3 is CASSYPGSNTEAFF. In DNA form, the CDR3 reads TGTGCCAGCAGTTATCCCGGATCGAACACTGAAGCTTTCTTT.

The genes are TRBV4-3 and TRBJ2-5; D is ambiguous. V shed 2 bases and J shed 5 bases, with 15 bases lying between them. The CDR3 has 15 amino acids. Germline V gene lookup returns CDR1 LGHNA and CDR2 YSLEER. The CDR3, as DNA: TGCGCCAGCAGCCAAACCGCCGAAGTAGGGGAGACCCAGTACTTC. This gives the protein CASSQTAEVGETQYF.

This clonotype was seen many times. The chain couples TRBV5-1 to TRBJ1-2; 8 bases line up with TRBD1. The CDR3 is made up of 14 amino acids. After removal of 4 bases from V and 2 bases from J, the junction contained 4 bases not matched to a gene. The V gene's germline CDR1 is SGHRS and CDR2 YFSETQ. Here the CDR3 reads CASSRTGTNYGYTF. DNA for the CDR3: TGCGCCAGCAGCCGGACAGGGACGAACTATGGCTACACCTTC.

This clonotype was observed a handful of times. The chain couples TRBV28 to TRBJ1-4; D is ambiguous. CDR3 size: 15 residues. The ends were cut back, 3 bases at V and 4 bases at J, with 12 bases in the middle. Looked up from germline, CDR1 is MDHEN and CDR2 is SYDVKM. In nucleotides, the CDR3 is TGTGCCAGCAGTTTTGTTCTAACGGGTAATGAAAAACTGTTTTTT. It yields the protein CASSFVLTGNEKLFF.

The table lists this clonotype with a few counts. J is TRBJ1-5 and V is TRBV2; perhaps TRBD1 as D (6 bases). Germline V gene sequence: CDR1 SNHLY, CDR2 FYNNEI. V shed 5 bases and J shed 1 base, with 15 bases lying between them. This CDR3 is 16 amino acids long. The CDR3 DNA follows: TGTGCCAGCAGTTTGGGGGGGCCAGGGAGCAATCAGCCCCAGCATTTT. This gives the protein CASSLGGPGSNQPQHF.

J is TRBJ1-4 and V is TRBV23-1; D might be TRBD1 (5 bases). TRBV23-1 is an ORF for which the function is uncertain. The CDR3 has 18 amino acids. The V gene lost 0 bases and the J gene lost 7 bases, with 21 bases spanning the gap. The CDR3 protein is CASSQSEPGTVGGEKLFF. DNA of the CDR3: TGCGCCAGCAGTCAATCGGAACCAGGGACGGTTGGTGGTGAAAAACTGTTTTTT.

This clonotype was observed a few times. The chain combines TRBV9 with TRBJ1-2; a possible D gene is TRBD1 (6 bases). Germline V gene data show CDR1 as SGDLS and CDR2 as YYNGEE. V was pared by 3 bases and J by 2 bases, with 14 bases between. The CDR3 sequence is 15 residues long. CDR3 sequence: CASSDRDKGNYGYTF. CDR3 sequence (DNA): TGTGCCAGCAGCGACCGGGACAAAGGGAACTATGGCTACACCTTC. Looking up the rest from reference TRBV9 and TRBJ1-2 gives the full variable domain: DSGVTQTPKHLITATGQRVTLRCSPRSGDLSVYWYQQSLDQGLQFLIQYYNGEERAKGNILERFSAQQFPDLHSELNLSSLELGDSALYFCASSDRDKGNYGYTFGSGTRLTVV.

The J gene is TRBJ1-5, the V gene TRBV20-1; 7 nucleotides align to TRBD1. V was pared by 2 bases and J by 5 bases, with 6 bases of the junction left unmatched. The CDR3 is 14 amino acids. Germline CDR1 is DFQATT and CDR2 is SNEGSKA (reference sequence). The CDR3 is CSARYDRVDQPQHF. The CDR3 DNA follows: TGCAGTGCTAGATATGACAGGGTTGATCAGCCCCAGCATTTT.

This clonotype was counted between two and nine times. V gene TRBV7-9 combines with J gene TRBJ1-6; the D is unclear. This CDR3 has 14 amino acids. In germline, CDR1 is SEHNR, CDR2 FQNEAQ (reference sequence). Trimming shortened V by 3 bases and J by 5 bases, and 8 bases separated the two germline ends. DNA of the CDR3: TGTGCCAGCAGCTTTCGAATGGATAATTCACCCCTCCACTTT. It translates to CASSFRMDNSPLHF.

This clonotype occurred many times. V gene TRBV11-2 combines with J gene TRBJ1-2, with D maybe TRBD1 (5 bases). The CDR3 sequence is 14 residues long. From germline, CDR1 is SGHAT and CDR2 FQNNGV. Trimming pared 1 base from V and 4 bases from J, leaving 10 bases between. The CDR3 spells CASSLGQPPYGYTF. The CDR3 DNA reads as TGTGCCAGCAGCTTAGGACAGCCACCCTATGGCTACACCTTC.

The chain links TRBV12-3 or TRBV12-4 to TRBJ2-6; the D is unclear. The length of the CDR3 is 14 residues. V lost 5 bases, J lost 0 bases, and 5 bases lay in between. Written as DNA, the CDR3 is TGTGCCAGCAGTAAGAGCTCTGGGGCCAACGTCCTGACTTTC. Translated, it gives CASSKSSGANVLTF.

The chain couples TRBV27 to TRBJ1-5, with a weak D call TRBD1 (6 bases). This CDR3 contains 12 residues. Trimming took off 6 bases at V and 8 bases at J, with 11 bases between the two ends. The germline gives CDR1 MNHEY, CDR2 SMNVEV (reference sequence). The chain's CDR3 is CASSQGGKPQHF. The CDR3 DNA follows: TGTGCCAGCAGCCAAGGGGGTAAGCCCCAGCATTTT.

This clonotype showed up just a few times. This rearrangement joins TRBV7-3 to TRBJ2-5; no reliable D call. Germline values: CDR1 SGHTA, CDR2 FQGTGA. V was trimmed by 6 bases and J by 5 bases, leaving 10 bases between them. CDR3 length: 12 amino acids. The CDR3: CASRPTRETQYF. The CDR3 nucleotides are TGTGCCAGCAGACCGACGCGGGAGACCCAGTACTTC.

This chain uses TRBV7-9 with TRBJ1-2; 9 nucleotides agree with TRBD1. CDR1 and CDR2 (germline): SEHNR, FQNEAQ (reference sequence). The CDR3 covers 17 residues. V dropped 3 bases and J dropped 3; count of bases not matched to a gene: 11. As DNA, the CDR3 is TGTGCCAGCAGCTTCTCCTACCGGGACAGGGAAGACTATGGCTACACCTTC. This encodes CASSFSYRDREDYGYTF.

This clonotype has just a few counts. The chain combines TRBV4-3 with TRBJ1-2; 7 bases are a match to TRBD1. Germline trimming cut 0 bases from V and 6 bases from J; bases unmatched to any gene: 4. The germline V gene has CDR1 LGHNA and CDR2 YSLEER. The CDR3 extends over 14 amino acids. CDR3 protein: CASSQDSRGNGYTF. The DNA for the CDR3 is TGCGCCAGCAGCCAAGATAGCAGGGGGAATGGCTACACCTTC.

This clonotype was seen only once. The gene calls are TRBV27 and TRBJ1-2; TRBD1 might be the D (6 bases). Trimming left V 5 bases short and J 3 bases short, with 10 bases between. CDR3 length: 13 amino acids. Per germline, CDR1 MNHEY and CDR2 SMNVEV (reference sequence). In nucleotides, the CDR3 is TGTGCCAGCAGTAGGGGGTTGGACTATGGCTACACCTTC. Encoded protein: CASSRGLDYGYTF.

This clonotype was picked up a small number of times. The V gene is TRBV12-3 or TRBV12-4, the J gene TRBJ2-2; D not certain. The CDR3 totals 11 residues. Trimming removed 5 bases at V and 9 bases at J, with 7 bases between. CDR3 DNA: TGTGCCAGCAGTCGTACTCGGGAGCTGTTTTTT. Residues: CASSRTRELFF.

Many counts were recorded for this clonotype. The J gene is TRBJ1-1, the V gene TRBV5-1; D gene unclear. The CDR3 loop spans 13 amino acids. V lost 0 bases and J lost 3, with 6 bases in between. The germline V gene has CDR1 SGHRS and CDR2 YFSETQ. CDR3 amino acids: CASSLALHTEAFF. DNA of the CDR3: TGCGCCAGCAGCTTGGCCCTCCACACTGAAGCTTTCTTT.